A selection of T cell receptor beta chains follows, all from one sample in a study of cytomegalovirus exposure and HLA in healthy donors. Method: immunoSEQ multiplex PCR; TCRdb's copy keeps in-frame clones and lacks some. The repertoire holds about 64,000 clones, with under 80% as singletons. Sequences were obtained from PBMCs. The receptors were sampled from a male donor in good health and CMV-seropositive. CDR3s include the opening cysteine and the closing phenylalanine or tryptophan. D genes are given only for firm matches. The size field is filled for only some rows; it gives once, few, many or a size class.

>TRBD2|TRBV7-9|.|TRBJ2-3
TGTGCCAGCAGCTTTCGACTAGCGGGGACGCAGTATTTT
CASSFRLAGTQYF
>TRBD1|TRBV30|.|TRBJ1-6
TGTGCCTGGAGTGGAGCCCCGGGACAGATACGAAGCTCCTATAATTCACCCCTCCACTTT
CAWSGAPGQIRSSYNSPLHF
>.|TRBV7-9|few|TRBJ1-3
TGTGCCAGCAGCTTAATGGCAGCCACTAACTCTGGAAACACCATATATTTT
CASSLMAATNSGNTIYF
>.|TRBV7-2|.|TRBJ1-5
TGTGCCAGCAGCGGTACAGGGAATCAGCCCCAGCATTTT
CASSGTGNQPQHF
>.|TRBV5-1|.|TRBJ2-7
TGCGCCAGCAGCTTGGAGCAGGCTGCCTACGAGCAGTACTTC
CASSLEQAAYEQYF
>.|TRBV7-6|.|TRBJ1-1
TGTGCCAGCAGCTTAGACAGGAACACTGAAGCTTTCTTT
CASSLDRNTEAFF
>.|TRBV5-1|.|TRBJ2-2
TGCGCCAGCACCCCATCTTCGAACACCGGGACCGGGGAGCTGTTTTTT
CASTPSSNTGTGELFF
>TRBD2|TRBV9|few|TRBJ2-7
TGTGCCAGCAGCCCCGGGGGGGCGACCTACGAGCAGTACTTC
CASSPGGATYEQYF
>.|TRBV2|.|TRBJ2-3
TGTGCCAGCCAGACAGGTCAAACAGATACGCAGTATTTT
CASQTGQTDTQYF
>TRBD2|TRBV2|few|TRBJ2-7
TGTGCCAGCAAAGTAGCGGGAACCTACGAGCAGTACTTC
CASKVAGTYEQYF
>TRBD1|TRBV30|.|TRBJ1-2
TGTGCCTGGAGTTCCCCAGGGGGATCTGGCTACACCTTC
CAWSSPGGSGYTF
>TRBD2|TRBV25-1|.|TRBJ2-3
TGTGCCAGCAGTGACCCTAGCGGGGATAGCACAGATACGCAGTATTTT
CASSDPSGDSTDTQYF
>TRBD1|TRBV6-1|.|TRBJ1-5
TGTGCCAGCAGTGAAGCAGGACAGGGATGGCAGCCCCAGCATTTT
CASSEAGQGWQPQHF
>.|TRBV5-1|.|TRBJ2-5
TGCGCCAGCAGCTTGGCCAGGGCGGGGGAGACCCAGTACTTC
CASSLARAGETQYF
>TRBD2|TRBV5-4|.|TRBJ2-7
TGTGCCAGCAGCCCTGGACTAGCGGGATTCTACGAGCAGTACTTC
CASSPGLAGFYEQYF
>.|TRBV6-6|.|TRBJ1-5
TGTGCCAGCTCCTTGGAGGGCCCTCAGCCCCAGCATTTT
CASSLEGPQPQHF
>.|TRBV6-6|.|TRBJ2-2
TGTGCCAGCAGTCCTCCCTCAGGGTCTCAGGAGCTGTTTTTT
CASSPPSGSQELFF
>.|TRBV4-1|.|TRBJ2-7
TGCGCCAGCAGCCAAGGACTAGACTACGAGCAGTACTTC
CASSQGLDYEQYF
>TRBD1|TRBV5-6|.|TRBJ1-1
TGTGCCAGCAGCCTACCGGGACAGGGGGCTCTAGAAGCTTTCTTT
CASSLPGQGALEAFF
>.|TRBV10-1|.|TRBJ2-1
TGCGCCAGCAGTCCAGGACGGGGGACTGAGCAGTTCTTC
CASSPGRGTEQFF
>.|TRBV5-4|.|TRBJ1-1
TGTGCCAGCAGCCATCCCTGGTGGCCGGGTTCGAACACTGAAGCTTTCTTT
CASSHPWWPGSNTEAFF
>TRBD1|TRBV5-1|.|TRBJ1-4
TGCGCCAGCAGCTCGGATCTACGACAGGGTACTAATGAAAAACTGTTTTTT
CASSSDLRQGTNEKLFF
>.|TRBV30|few|TRBJ2-5
TGTGCCTGGAGTGTTCCGGGTGTGGAGACCCAGTACTTC
CAWSVPGVETQYF
>TRBD1|TRBV7-9|.|TRBJ2-5
TGTGCCAGCAGGACAGGGGGCATGGAGACCCAGTACTTC
CASRTGGMETQYF
>.|TRBV6-5|.|TRBJ1-2
TGTGCCAGCAGTTACTCAGGGGTCGGCTACACCTTC
CASSYSGVGYTF
>.|TRBV29-1|.|TRBJ1-1
TGCAGCGGAGACAGCACTGAAGCTTTCTTT
CSGDSTEAFF
>TRBD1|TRBV29-1|.|TRBJ2-1
TGCAGCGGAGGGACAGGGGGCGGTGAGCAGTTCTTC
CSGGTGGGEQFF
>.|TRBV5-1|.|TRBJ2-6
TGCGCCAGCAGCTCTCCAGACAGGGGGGCCAACGTCCTGACTTTC
CASSSPDRGANVLTF
>.|TRBV4-3|.|TRBJ2-3
TGCGCCAGCAGCCAAGATTTGCGGGGAGCGCAGTATTTT
CASSQDLRGAQYF
>TRBD1|TRBV7-9|few|TRBJ1-4
TGTGCCAGCAGTCAACAGGGGGCATTTGAAAAACTGTTTTTT
CASSQQGAFEKLFF
>TRBD1|TRBV5-1|few|TRBJ2-7
TGCGCCAGCAGCCCCCCCGGGACAGGGGACTACGAGCAGTACTTC
CASSPPGTGDYEQYF
>TRBD1|TRBV5-8|few|TRBJ1-1
TGTGCCAGCAGCTTGACAGGGGCAGGGAACACTGAAGCTTTCTTT
CASSLTGAGNTEAFF
>TRBD1|TRBV14|once|TRBJ2-7
TGTGCCAGCAGCCACGGGACAGGGGGCTACGAGCAGTACTTC
CASSHGTGGYEQYF
>.|TRBV11-2|.|TRBJ2-5
TGTGCCAGCAGCCGAGGGTCTGAATGGGAGGAGACCCAGTACTTC
CASSRGSEWEETQYF
>.|TRBV2|.|TRBJ2-3
TGTGCCAGCAACAGGGACGTCACAGATACGCAGTATTTT
CASNRDVTDTQYF
>.|TRBV11-2|.|TRBJ2-7
TGTGCCAGCAGCTTAGATCGAGGGAAGTACGAGCAGTACTTC
CASSLDRGKYEQYF
>.|TRBV30|once|TRBJ1-5
TGTGCCTGGAGTATCGGAGGAACTAGGGGCAATCAGCCCCAGCATTTT
CAWSIGGTRGNQPQHF
>TRBD1|TRBV6-4|.|TRBJ2-7
TGTGCCAGCAGTCCTGGGACAGGGACCCACGAGCAGTACTTC
CASSPGTGTHEQYF
>.|TRBV30|.|TRBJ2-7
TGTGCCTGGAGTGTACTCGGGGACGAGCAGTACTTC
CAWSVLGDEQYF
>TRBD1|TRBV5-1|.|TRBJ2-6
TGCGCCAGCAGCCCTGGGACAGGGCTTTCTGGGGCCAACGTCCTGACTTTC
CASSPGTGLSGANVLTF
>TRBD2|TRBV4-3|.|TRBJ2-1
TGCGCCAGCAGCCAAGACCCAAGGACTAGCGGGGTCTACAATGAGCAGTTCTTC
CASSQDPRTSGVYNEQFF
>TRBD2|TRBV13|.|TRBJ2-3
TGTGCCAGCAGGCAAATTAGCGGGAGGGCCTCAGATACGCAGTATTTT
CASRQISGRASDTQYF
>TRBD2|TRBV27|.|TRBJ2-1
TGTGCCAGCAGTTCGGGACTAGCGGGGTACAATGAGCAGTTCTTC
CASSSGLAGYNEQFF